This T cell receptor (beta chain) was sequenced during a study of response to subunit inactivated influenza vaccine (dated by TCRdb to between 2017 and 2018). About the study as a whole: To follow how T cells responded to a trivalent subunit inactivated influenza vaccine, the researchers relied on deep quantitative profiling of the T cell receptor repertoire.

The paper's findings and limits, for the study overall: According to the authors, only a limited number of new T cells may be recruited by each seasonal influenza vaccination.

Reading from cysteine to phenylalanine, the CDR3 counts 15 amino acids. This entry keeps only the CDR3 DNA: 45 bases, framed from base 1. The germline V gene (reference sequence) provides CDR1 SEHNR and CDR2 FQNEAQ. The library was produced with RT-PCR. Sequencing was performed on an Illumina HiSeq 2500. TCRdb itself trimmed the public reads at Q25 with fastp, ran MiXCR and retained productive beta chains. Each entry is one CDR3 protein sequence, shown with its most common DNA and genes. This sample gives 600,000 to 850,000 distinct CDR3 sequences in total; 14% of them show up just once. Roughly 7.2% of the sample belongs to the ten largest clones. Concerning this clonotype itself: Its antigen target is currently unknown. At one end, the junction sequence differs from germline, possibly due to a read error.

The input for sequencing was PBMCs from blood, taken approximately 15 days before vaccination. The sequence derives from a man aged 45 to 65 who received an inactivated influenza vaccine. Donor details come from another sample of the same person, matched by shared clones. The sequence links TRBV7-9 to TRBJ1-1; the D gene is not confidently resolved. CDR3 protein: CASSLLNTAADEVFF. The nucleotides read TGTGCCAGCAGCTTATTGAATACAGCAGCCGATGAAGTTTTCTTT. The CDR3 plus the reference TRBV7-9 and TRBJ1-1 genes for the other parts give the full variable domain: DTGVSQNPRHKITKRGQNVTFRCDPISEHNRLYWYRQTLGQGPEFLTYFQNEAQLEKSRLLSDRFSAERPKGSFSTLEIQRTEQGDSAMYLCASSLLNTAADEVFFGQGTRLTVV.